What follows are 9 T cell receptor beta chains derived from one specimen sequenced in a study of identifying expanded T cells in peripheral blood. Some clones are missing from TCRdb's copy, which holds only in-frame ones; the method was immunoSEQ multiplex PCR. The sample shows 65,000 to 95,000 clones, 80% to 90% of them seen only once. Sequencing was performed on blood. These TCRs come from a person aged 18-69 years in good health.

This clone was seen a handful of times. The gene calls are TRBV9 and TRBJ2-5; 8 bases line up with TRBD1. Germline V gene lookup returns CDR1 SGDLS and CDR2 YYNGEE. Trimming took 4 bases from V and 4 from J; bases not matched to a gene: 9. The CDR3 is 15 residues long. The CDR3 is CASSSGAGGLETQYF. CDR3 nucleotide sequence: TGTGCCAGCAGCTCGGGGGCAGGGGGCTTAGAGACCCAGTACTTC.

The chain combines TRBV15 with TRBJ1-2, with 8 positions matching TRBD1. The V and J ends lost 1 base and 7 bases, in that order; junction bases with no gene match: 8. The length of the CDR3 is 15 residues. CDR1 LNHNV and CDR2 YYDKDF come from the germline V gene (reference sequence). CDR3 amino acids: CATSRGETGVSGYTF. The CDR3 nucleotides are TGTGCCACCAGCAGAGGAGAGACAGGGGTTAGTGGCTACACCTTC.

A few counts support this clone. The chain recombines TRBV30 with TRBJ1-1; the match to TRBD1 covers 8 bases. With V trimmed by 4 bases and J by 7 bases, 5 bases remained unmatched. Per germline, CDR1 GTSNPN and CDR2 SVGIG (reference sequence). The CDR3 length is 12 residues. As DNA, the CDR3 is TGTGCCTGGACGACAGGGGCGGTTGAAGCTTTCTTT. Translating gives CAWTTGAVEAFF.

This rearrangement joins TRBV13 to TRBJ2-7, with TRBD1 matching 8 bases. Trimming took 5 bases from V and 0 from J; bases not matched to a gene: 18. CDR1 and CDR2 from the germline V gene are PRHDT and FYEKMQ (reference sequence). The CDR3 has 19 amino acids. For the CDR3, the DNA is TGTGCCAGCAGCCACACTCCACAGGGGGGCTCATTAAGCTCCTACGAGCAGTACTTC. Its protein product is CASSHTPQGGSLSSYEQYF.

This rearrangement joins TRBV30 to TRBJ2-5; D is uncertain. The CDR3 is 12 residues long. Trimming shortened V by 3 bases and J by 7 bases, and 12 bases separated the two germline ends. Germline CDR1 reads GTSNPN; CDR2 reads SVGIG (reference sequence). The CDR3 nucleotides are TGTGCCTGGAGGGGGTCCCCGCTGACCCAGTACTTC. It yields the protein CAWRGSPLTQYF.

For the CDR3, the DNA is TGCGCCAGCAGTAGGGACGATGGAAAAAACATTCAGTACTTC. Amino acid sequence: CASSRDDGKNIQYF. The chain has TRBV5-1 and TRBJ2-4; either TRBD1 or TRBD2 may fit D (5 bases each). This CDR3 has 14 residues. Trimming cost V 5 bases and J 4 bases, with 13 bases left between them. Germline loops: CDR1 SGHRS, CDR2 YFSETQ.

The chain carries TRBV5-1 and TRBJ1-6, with D perhaps TRBD1 (5 bases). V gave up 2 bases and J gave up 14 bases, with 14 bases separating them. CDR3 length equals 13 residues. Germline V lookup: CDR1 SGHRS, CDR2 YFSETQ. The CDR3 loop reads CASSFGDAVTLHF. The DNA of the CDR3 is TGCGCCAGCAGCTTTGGGGACGCCGTAACCCTCCACTTT. The whole variable domain, filled in from reference TRBV5-1 and TRBJ1-6, reads KAGVTQTPRYLIKTRGQQVTLSCSPISGHRSVSWYQQTPGQGLQFLFEYFSETQRNKGNFPGRFSGRQFSNSRSEMNVSTLELGDSALYLCASSFGDAVTLHFGNGTRLTVT.

The genes are TRBV2 and TRBJ2-7; D possibly corresponds to TRBD1 (6 bases). V lost 6 bases and J 3 bases, leaving 9 bases between the germline ends. The length of the CDR3 is 12 residues. Germline V gene sequence: CDR1 SNHLY, CDR2 FYNNEI. CDR3 protein: CASREDSYEQYF. The CDR3 DNA follows: TGTGCCAGCAGGGAGGACAGCTACGAGCAGTACTTC.

CDR3: CASSLISTGTSTDTQYF. As DNA, the CDR3 is TGTGCCAGCAGCTTAATATCAACCGGGACTAGCACAGATACGCAGTATTTT. The rearrangement links TRBV7-3 to TRBJ2-3, with D possibly being TRBD2 (6 bases). CDR1 is SGHTA and CDR2 is FQGTGA in the germline V gene. The CDR3 contains 17 residues. V dropped 1 base and J dropped 0 bases, with 14 bases sitting between them.